This T cell receptor beta chain is drawn from a study of blood T cell repertoires in COVID-19. At the level of the study: Specimens from acute and convalescent COVID-19 originated in the United States, Italy and Spain.

The table lists this clone with a few counts. Germline V lookup: CDR1 LNHDA, CDR2 SQIVND (reference sequence). The V and J ends lost 6 bases and 4 bases, in that order; junction bases with no gene match: 4. The CDR3 runs to 14 residues. Data came from immunoSEQ multiplex PCR; TCRdb stores just in-frame clones and leaves some out. The data contain about 71,000 clones, more than 80% of them singletons. The genes are TRBV19 and TRBJ2-2; 8 positions agree with TRBD1. This TCR derives from a woman older than 75 with acute or convalescent COVID-19. Sequences were obtained from peripheral blood. For the CDR3, the DNA is TGTGCCAGTAGCGACAGGGGATCCACCGGGGAGCTGTTTTTT. It specifies CASSDRGSTGELFF.